Listed below are T cell receptor beta chains from one sample, sequenced in a study of cytomegalovirus exposure and HLA in healthy donors. Method: immunoSEQ multiplex PCR; TCRdb's copy keeps in-frame clones and lacks some. The data contain 50,000 to 70,000 clones, 85% to 95% of them singletons. Sequencing was carried out using PBMCs. Every receptor here comes from a woman younger than 30 in good health and CMV-seropositive. Both conserved end residues are part of each CDR3. Fields, in order: J gene, D gene, clone size, CDR3 length, V gene, CDR3 DNA, CDR3 protein. A D gene is named only where the DNA matches it firmly. Size is omitted from some rows. Given values are once, few, many or a class for expanded clones.

TRBJ2-2 TRBD1 . 15 TRBV14 TGTGCCAGCAGCCAAGAGACAGGGGGAGTCGGGGAGCTGTTTTTT CASSQETGGVGELFF
TRBJ2-7 TRBD1 . 13 TRBV30 TGTGCCTGGCGGACAGGTTCCCCCTACGAGCAGTACTTC CAWRTGSPYEQYF
TRBJ2-3 TRBD2 . 15 TRBV27 TGTGCCAGCAGCCCCTCTAGCGGGGGGGCAGATACGCAGTATTTT CASSPSSGGADTQYF
TRBJ1-1 . . 12 TRBV5-6 TGTGCCAGCAGCTTGAAGCGGGGGCATGCTTTCTTT CASSLKRGHAFF
TRBJ2-7 . . 14 TRBV4-1 TGCGCCAGCAGCCAAGTGGGGGGTACCGACGAGCAGTACTTC CASSQVGGTDEQYF
TRBJ1-1 . . 15 TRBV12-5 TGTGCTAGTGGCCGGGATATAGGTCCGAACACTGAAGCTTTCTTT CASGRDIGPNTEAFF
TRBJ2-3 . . 12 TRBV29-1 TGCAGCGTTGACGACAGGAGAAATACGCAGTATTTT CSVDDRRNTQYF
TRBJ2-1 TRBD1 . 13 TRBV27 TGTGCGTCGGGACAGGGAACGGCGGATGAGCAGTTCTTC CASGQGTADEQFF
TRBJ1-5 . . 12 TRBV7-2 TGTGCCAGCAGCTTCGGGTATCAGCCCCAGCATTTT CASSFGYQPQHF
TRBJ2-7 TRBD2 . 15 TRBV19 TGTGCCAGTAGGGTTAAAGCGGGGGCTTCCTACGAGCAGTACTTC CASRVKAGASYEQYF
TRBJ1-1 TRBD1 . 13 TRBV2 TGTGCCAGCAGTGCGGGGACAGGGGTTTCAGCTTTCTTT CASSAGTGVSAFF
TRBJ1-4 TRBD1 . 15 TRBV19 TGTGCCAGTACCCCAGGGCAGGGGGGAAATGAAAAACTGTTTTTT CASTPGQGGNEKLFF
TRBJ1-4 TRBD1 . 16 TRBV14 TGTGCCAGCAGCCGACTCACCGGGACAGGGGGTGAAAAACTGTTTTTT CASSRLTGTGGEKLFF
TRBJ1-1 TRBD1 . 13 TRBV2 TGTGCCAGCGCGCGACAGGGGAGCACTGAAGCTTTCTTT CASARQGSTEAFF
TRBJ1-4 . . 17 TRBV19 TGTGCCAGTAGTAAACCGACAGATTTCGCAACTAATGAAAAACTGTTTTTT CASSKPTDFATNEKLFF
TRBJ1-1 TRBD1 . 13 TRBV7-3 TGTGCCAGCAGCTTCACAGGGGGCACTGAAGCTTTCTTT CASSFTGGTEAFF
TRBJ1-5 . once 14 TRBV19 TGTGCCAGTAGTATAGATCAGGGATTCCAGCCCCAGCATTTT CASSIDQGFQPQHF
TRBJ2-2 . . 15 TRBV9 TGTGCCAGCACCCCGACGACTGAGAACACCGGGGAGCTGTTTTTT CASTPTTENTGELFF
TRBJ2-3 TRBD2 . 14 TRBV15 TGTGCCACCAGCAGACTAGCGGGGGCAGATACGCAGTATTTT CATSRLAGADTQYF
TRBJ2-3 TRBD2 . 17 TRBV6-1 TGTGCCAGCAGTGAAGTGGGGACTAGCAGATACACAGATACGCAGTATTTT CASSEVGTSRYTDTQYF
TRBJ2-3 TRBD2 . 18 TRBV5-6 TGTGCCAGCAGCTTGGTGCGGGGGCGGGAGGGCCAAACAGATACGCAGTATTTT CASSLVRGREGQTDTQYF
TRBJ1-4 . . 14 TRBV6-5 TGTGCCAGCAGTTACCGGGGGGCTAATGAAAAACTGTTTTTT CASSYRGANEKLFF
TRBJ2-5 TRBD1 . 14 TRBV10-3 TGTGCCATCAGCGGGGGACAGGGCGGCGAGACCCAGTACTTC CAISGGQGGETQYF
TRBJ2-3 . . 16 TRBV5-1 TGCGCCAGCAGCTTGCGCCTAGCGAGGAGCACAGATACGCAGTATTTT CASSLRLARSTDTQYF
TRBJ1-2 . . 12 TRBV6-6 TGTGCCGCCACGCCAGGGGACTATGGCTACACCTTC CAATPGDYGYTF
TRBJ1-1 . . 16 TRBV9 TGTGCCAGCAGCGCGTCATACTCGTCCCGGGTCACTGAAGCTTTCTTT CASSASYSSRVTEAFF
TRBJ1-1 TRBD1 . 11 TRBV30 TGTGCCAGCGTACAGGGGCTTGAAGCTTTCTTT CASVQGLEAFF
TRBJ1-1 . . 15 TRBV7-9 TGTGCCAGCACACCTTTAGGGGAGGGAAACACTGAAGCTTTCTTT CASTPLGEGNTEAFF
TRBJ2-7 TRBD1 . 17 TRBV27 TGTGCCAGCAGTCCCCACGGACAGGGCTCATCTGCAGGGGAGCAGTACTTC CASSPHGQGSSAGEQYF
TRBJ2-7 . . 14 TRBV6-5 TGTGCCAGCAGTACGAGACAGAACCTATACGAGCAGTACTTC CASSTRQNLYEQYF
TRBJ2-2 TRBD2 . 16 TRBV14 TGTGCCAGCAGCCGCCTCGGGGGGGAAAGGACCGGGGAGCTGTTTTTT CASSRLGGERTGELFF
TRBJ1-2 TRBD1 . 15 TRBV9 TGTGCCAGCAGCGCGTCGCGACAGGGTTCCTATGGCTACACCTTC CASSASRQGSYGYTF
TRBJ1-1 . . 17 TRBV4-2 TGTGCCAGCAGCCAACCGACAGGTGCCCTCATGAACACTGAAGCTTTCTTT CASSQPTGALMNTEAFF
TRBJ1-2 . . 14 TRBV18 TGTGCCAGCTCACCTCGGACAGCAACCTATGGCTACACCTTC CASSPRTATYGYTF
TRBJ2-1 . . 15 TRBV9 TGTGCCAGCAGCGTAGATCCTACCATATACAATGAGCAGTTCTTC CASSVDPTIYNEQFF
TRBJ2-2 . once 16 TRBV5-4 TGTGCCAGCAGCTTGACAGGAATAGGTAACACCGGGGAGCTGTTTTTT CASSLTGIGNTGELFF
TRBJ2-1 . . 14 TRBV27 TGTGCCAGCAGTTTAACCAGGGGGGCCGGTGAGCAGTTCTTC CASSLTRGAGEQFF
TRBJ1-1 . . 13 TRBV7-6 TGTGCCAGCAGCTTGTCAGGGAACACTGAAGCTTTCTTT CASSLSGNTEAFF
TRBJ2-7 . . 15 TRBV6-1 TGTGCCAGCAGTGAGGAGCCCCCAATGACCTACGAGCAGTACTTC CASSEEPPMTYEQYF
TRBJ1-3 . . 16 TRBV4-2 TGTGCCAGCAGCCCACGGGCAGGGAGGTCTGGAAACACCATATATTTT CASSPRAGRSGNTIYF